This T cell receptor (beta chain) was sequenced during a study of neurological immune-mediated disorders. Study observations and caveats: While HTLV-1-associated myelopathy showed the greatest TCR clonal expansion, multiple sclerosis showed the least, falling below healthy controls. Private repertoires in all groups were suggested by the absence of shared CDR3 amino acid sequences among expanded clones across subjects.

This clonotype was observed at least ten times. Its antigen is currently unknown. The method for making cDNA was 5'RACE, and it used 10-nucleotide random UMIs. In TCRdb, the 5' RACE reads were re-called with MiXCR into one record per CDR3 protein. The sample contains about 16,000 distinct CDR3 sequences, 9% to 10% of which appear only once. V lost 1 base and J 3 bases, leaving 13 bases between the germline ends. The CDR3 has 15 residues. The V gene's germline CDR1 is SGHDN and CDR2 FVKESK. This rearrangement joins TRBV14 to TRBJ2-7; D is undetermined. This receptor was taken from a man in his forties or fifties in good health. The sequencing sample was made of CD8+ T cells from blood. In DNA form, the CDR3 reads TGTGCCAGCAGCCAAGGGCGACAACTATTCTACGAGCAGTACTTC. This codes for CASSQGRQLFYEQYF.